The 9 T cell receptor beta chains presented below share a single source sample, sequenced in a study of tumor and adjacent non-tumor tissue in lung cancer. No cell sorting was done before RNA was extracted from the tissue. A modified ARM-PCR protocol with three rounds of nested PCR amplified TCRbeta. TCRdb re-called the multiplex PCR reads with MiXCR, one entry per CDR3 protein. Of roughly 93,000 distinct CDR3 sequences listed, around 64% are singletons. The source material was lung tumor tissue. The origin of the receptors is a man aged 55 to 70 with non-small cell lung cancer.

A remark on this clonotype: A read error may produce the germline difference seen at one junction end. V gene TRBV5-1 combines with J gene TRBJ2-7; D might be TRBD2 (6 bases). CDR3 length: 15 amino acids. The germline V gene encodes CDR1 SGHRS and CDR2 YFSETQ. CDR3 sequence reads: CASRAETRDSYEHYF. CDR3 sequence (DNA): TGCGCCAGCAGAGCCGAGACTAGAGACTCCTACGAGCACTACTTC.

There are many counts of this clonotype. The V call is TRBV6-2 or TRBV6-3, the J call TRBJ2-1; 7 bases match TRBD2. The CDR3 spans 13 residues. Germline V CDR1 and CDR2: MNHEY, SVGEGT. The ends lost 6 bases at V and 6 bases at J; junction bases unmatched: 5. The CDR3 reads CASRLAMSNEQFF. CDR3 in DNA: TGTGCCAGCAGACTAGCGATGAGCAATGAGCAGTTCTTC.

This clonotype has a count of ten or more. The chain is built from TRBV6-1 and TRBJ2-5; D not certain. Trimming cost V 8 bases and J 1 base, with 11 bases left between them. The CDR3 length is 13 residues. CDR1 MNHNS and CDR2 SASEGT come from the germline V gene. CDR3 in DNA: TGTGCCAGCCCGACACCAACCCAAGAGACCCAGTACTTC. As protein: CASPTPTQETQYF.

J is TRBJ1-2 and V is TRBV14; D unclear. This CDR3 has 18 amino acids. Germline assignment: CDR1 SGHDN and CDR2 FVKESK. V was cut by 4 bases and J by 0 bases, with 21 bases left in between. This CDR3 is CASSRDNHWQVANYGYTF. The DNA of the CDR3 is TGTGCCAGCAGCCGCGATAATCATTGGCAGGTAGCTAACTATGGCTACACCTTC.

This clonotype was seen ten or more times. The chain joins TRBV6-1 to TRBJ2-3; 9 positions match TRBD2. V shed 1 base, J shed 7 bases, and the junction held 3 bases outside the gene matches. From germline, CDR1 is MNHNS and CDR2 SASEGT. This CDR3 has 14 residues. The CDR3 nucleotides read TGTGCCAGCAGTGAAGGCGGGGGGGCGAATACGCAGTATTTT. The encoded protein is CASSEGGGANTQYF.

The CDR3 region is CASSLAVAYRDRSYEQYF. The CDR3 nucleotides are TGTGCCAGCAGCTTAGCGGTGGCCTACCGGGACAGGTCCTACGAGCAGTACTTC. The chain carries TRBV11-2 and TRBJ2-7; TRBD1 agrees at 8 bases. Germline V gives CDR1 SGHAT, CDR2 FQNNGV. The CDR3 is 18 amino acids. V lost 1 base and J lost 1; bases outside the gene matches: 12.

About this clonotype itself: The conserved phenylalanine or tryptophan normally closing the CDR3 is absent here, so this likely arose from a read error. The chain links TRBV11-1 to TRBJ1-1, with D hard to call. V lost 3 bases and J 7 bases, leaving 15 bases between the germline ends. Germline V gives CDR1 SGHAT, CDR2 FQDESV (reference sequence). The CDR3 has 14 amino acids. CDR3 nucleotide sequence: TGTGCCAGCAGCTTTTCGGCGGGCGAGGTTGAAGCTTTCATT. As protein: CASSFSAGEVEAFI.

Remarks on this clonotype: One junction end disagrees with the germline gene, perhaps due to a read error. Written as DNA, the CDR3 is TGTGCCAGCAGCCGGACAACCTACGAGGAGTACTTC. This sequence encodes CASSRTTYEEYF. The V gene is TRBV6-2 or TRBV6-3, the J gene TRBJ2-7, with a weak D call TRBD1 (5 bases). Per germline, CDR1 MNHEY and CDR2 SVGEGT. The CDR3 is 12 amino acids.

CDR3 region: CASNPQGYGQETQYF. The CDR3 bases are TGCGCCAGCAACCCACAGGGGTACGGCCAAGAGACCCAGTACTTC. The chain links TRBV4-1 to TRBJ2-5; TRBD1 agrees at 7 bases. Trimming took 7 bases from V and 1 from J; bases not matched to a gene: 9. Germline V CDR1 and CDR2: MGHRA, YSYEKL. The CDR3 has 15 amino acids.